Following are 21 T cell receptor beta chains from one sample sequenced in a study of T cell responses to AZD1222 COVID-19 vaccine. Here immunoSEQ multiplex PCR was the method, and the copy in TCRdb shows in-frame clones only, minus some. The table records 150,000 to 200,000 clones, almost 95% of them present only once. The sequencing used peripheral blood, collected on day 0 of AZD1222 vaccination. The receptors here all came from an adult in good health.

The V and J genes are TRBV28 and TRBJ2-1, with unresolved D. Germline lookup yields CDR1 MDHEN and CDR2 SYDVKM. V lost 7 bases to trimming and J lost 3 bases, with 16 bases between them. The CDR3 extends over 15 amino acids. The CDR3 nucleotides read TGTGCCAGCACCCGCTCCGCCTGGGACTACAATGAGCAGTTCTTC. The encoded protein is CASTRSAWDYNEQFF.

This sequence joins TRBV5-6 and TRBJ2-5; TRBD1 or TRBD2 may be the D gene (5 bases each). CDR3 length: 14 residues. Germline V gives CDR1 SGHDT, CDR2 YYEEEE. V lost 4 bases and J lost 1, with 11 bases in between. CDR3 sequence reads: CASSARGIQETQYF. The CDR3 DNA is TGTGCCAGCAGCGCCCGGGGCATCCAAGAGACCCAGTACTTC. Full variable domain (rest looked up from reference TRBV5-6 and TRBJ2-5): DAGVTQSPTHLIKTRGQQVTLRCSPKSGHDTVSWYQQALGQGPQFIFQYYEEEERQRGNFPDRFSGHQFPNYSSELNVNALLLGDSALYLCASSARGIQETQYFGPGTRLLVL.

The V gene is TRBV2, the J gene TRBJ1-4; tentatively, D is TRBD1 (6 bases). The germline V gene has CDR1 SNHLY and CDR2 FYNNEI. Trimming shortened V by 7 bases and J by 5 bases, and 17 bases separated the two germline ends. The CDR3 is 15 amino acids. CDR3 sequence reads: CASNPQTGRNEKLFF. The CDR3 nucleotides read TGTGCCAGCAATCCACAGACAGGCAGAAATGAAAAACTGTTTTTT. The complete variable domain, with remaining parts taken from reference TRBV2 and TRBJ1-4, reads EPEVTQTPSHQVTQMGQEVILRCVPISNHLYFYWYRQILGQKVEFLVSFYNNEISEKSEIFDDQFSVERPDGSNFTLKIRSTKLEDSAMYFCASNPQTGRNEKLFFGSGTQLSVL.

The chain has TRBV19 and TRBJ1-5, with 10 bases matching TRBD1. The V and J ends lost 4 bases and 6 bases, in that order; junction bases with no gene match: 9. The CDR3 is 16 residues long. Germline-derived CDR1 and CDR2 are LNHDA and SQIVND (reference sequence). The CDR3 sequence: CASSNHGTGASQPQHF. The CDR3 coding sequence is TGTGCCAGTAGTAACCACGGGACAGGGGCTAGTCAGCCCCAGCATTTT.

The chain recombines TRBV7-2 with TRBJ2-7; D not resolved. From germline, CDR1 is SGHTA and CDR2 FQGNSA. This CDR3 has 16 residues. V was clipped by 1 base and J by 2 bases, with 15 bases between them. CDR3 nucleotide sequence: TGTGCCAGCAGCTTAGGGTTTCGTGACGGCACCTACGAGCAGTACTTC. Translation gives CASSLGFRDGTYEQYF.

This chain connects TRBV19 to TRBJ1-2; no clear D. The CDR3 contains 12 residues. The V and J ends lost 9 bases and 4 bases respectively, with 12 bases between them. In germline, CDR1 is LNHDA, CDR2 SQIVND (reference sequence). CDR3 region: CASGGPAYGYTF. Here the CDR3 DNA reads TGTGCCAGCGGCGGGCCGGCCTATGGCTACACCTTC.

The chain is built from TRBV30 and TRBJ1-2; D gene ambiguous. Germline values: CDR1 GTSNPN, CDR2 SVGIG (reference sequence). V shed 0 bases and J shed 0 bases, with 5 bases lying between them. The CDR3 has 13 residues. The CDR3 spells CAWSVGSNYGYTF. The CDR3, as DNA: TGTGCCTGGAGTGTAGGGTCTAACTATGGCTACACCTTC.

The rearrangement joins TRBV9 to TRBJ1-1; 8 nucleotides line up with TRBD1. The length of the CDR3 is 13 residues. J gave up 6 bases and V 4 bases, and 5 bases lay outside the gene matches. Germline lookup yields CDR1 SGDLS and CDR2 YYNGEE. The CDR3 DNA follows: TGTGCCAGCAGCCCTAGACAGGGGTCTGAAGCTTTCTTT. As protein: CASSPRQGSEAFF.

The chain has TRBV6-5 and TRBJ1-1; tentatively, D is TRBD1 (5 bases). Germline CDR1 reads MNHEY; CDR2 reads SVGAGI. Trimming cost V 5 bases and J 1 base, with 11 bases left between them. CDR3 length equals 14 residues. The chain's CDR3 is CASSLPRGNTEAFF. The CDR3 DNA reads TGTGCCAGCAGTCTACCTAGGGGGAACACTGAAGCTTTCTTT.

The chain employs TRBV14 and TRBJ2-2; D not resolved. V was trimmed by 3 bases and J by 4 bases, leaving 15 bases between them. The CDR3 length is 16 residues. Germline V CDR1 and CDR2: SGHDN, FVKESK. CDR3: CASSHLNTTVTGELFF. In DNA form, the CDR3 reads TGTGCCAGCAGCCACCTGAACACGACTGTCACCGGGGAGCTGTTTTTT.

The rearrangement joins TRBV30 to TRBJ2-6; D not certain. V lost 0 bases and J lost 5, with 23 bases in between. This CDR3 has 19 residues. From germline, CDR1 is GTSNPN and CDR2 SVGIG (reference sequence). The CDR3 DNA reads as TGTGCCTGGAGTGTACATCGCGTGGCCCTGGAGTTGAGGGCCAACGTCCTGACTTTC. Translated, it gives CAWSVHRVALELRANVLTF. Combining the CDR3 with reference TRBV30 and TRBJ2-6 gives the whole variable domain SQTIHQWPATLVQPVGSPLSLECTVEGTSNPNLYWYRQAAGRGLQLLFYSVGIGQISSEVPQNLSASRPQDRQFILSSKKLLLSDSGFYLCAWSVHRVALELRANVLTFGAGSRLTVL.

The J gene is TRBJ2-5, the V gene TRBV29-1; 7 positions agree with TRBD2. The germline CDR1 and CDR2 sequences are SQVTM and ANQGSEA. The length of the CDR3 is 15 residues. Trimming took 3 bases from V and 5 from J; bases not matched to a gene: 12. The CDR3 region has the DNA TGCAGCGTTGACGTCCCGGGGGGAGTGGTGGAGACCCAGTACTTC. Residues: CSVDVPGGVVETQYF.

This rearrangement joins TRBV27 to TRBJ1-2; possibly TRBD1 for D (5 bases). V lost 2 bases and J 0 bases, leaving 10 bases between the germline ends. The CDR3 has 15 amino acids. The germline V gene encodes CDR1 MNHEY and CDR2 SMNVEV (reference sequence). CDR3 sequence reads: CASSLGGDSNYGYTF. The CDR3 DNA is TGTGCCAGCAGTTTAGGGGGAGATTCTAACTATGGCTACACCTTC.

This chain connects TRBV5-1 to TRBJ2-1; D remains ambiguous. The CDR3 has 12 residues. The germline V gene has CDR1 SGHRS and CDR2 YFSETQ. V gave up 4 bases and J gave up 6 bases, with 8 bases separating them. The CDR3 sequence: CASSRPSNEQFF. CDR3 in DNA: TGCGCCAGCAGCCGACCTTCCAATGAGCAGTTCTTC.

The CDR3 DNA is TGTGCCAGCAGGGCCCGGGGCCACGAGTCTCATGAGCAGTTCTTC. It translates to CASRARGHESHEQFF. The chain combines TRBV6-5 with TRBJ2-1; D is possibly TRBD1 or TRBD2 (5 bases each). Looked up from germline, CDR1 is MNHEY and CDR2 is SVGAGI. The CDR3 has 15 residues. V was clipped by 6 bases and J by 8 bases, with 20 bases between them.

J is TRBJ2-4 and V is TRBV28, with TRBD2 identical over 15 bases. J was trimmed by 0 bases and V by 6 bases; bases with no gene match: 6. The CDR3 has 18 amino acids. The germline V gene has CDR1 MDHEN and CDR2 SYDVKM. CDR3 sequence reads: CASRAGLAGGEAKNIQYF. The CDR3 region has the DNA TGTGCCAGCAGAGCCGGACTAGCGGGAGGGGAAGCCAAAAACATTCAGTACTTC.

The gene calls are TRBV27 and TRBJ2-1; 9 bases align to TRBD2. This CDR3 comprises 17 residues. Germline V lookup: CDR1 MNHEY, CDR2 SMNVEV (reference sequence). V trimming: 3 bases; J trimming: 8 bases; junction bases outside the gene matches: 14. The CDR3 loop reads CASSFKYSGRFGDEQFF. The CDR3 DNA follows: TGTGCCAGCAGTTTCAAGTATAGCGGGAGATTCGGGGATGAGCAGTTCTTC.

This chain joins TRBV9 and TRBJ1-1, with a weak D call TRBD1 (6 bases). The CDR3 is made up of 15 amino acids. Germline V gene sequence: CDR1 SGDLS, CDR2 YYNGEE. V lost 4 bases to trimming and J lost 2 bases, with 15 bases between them. The CDR3 bases are TGTGCCAGCAGCCCCCAACAGGGAGTCAACACTGAAGCTTTCTTT. Translating it yields CASSPQQGVNTEAFF. The whole variable domain, remainder taken from reference TRBV9 and TRBJ1-1, is DSGVTQTPKHLITATGQRVTLRCSPRSGDLSVYWYQQSLDQGLQFLIQYYNGEERAKGNILERFSAQQFPDLHSELNLSSLELGDSALYFCASSPQQGVNTEAFFGQGTRLTVV.

The gene calls are TRBV6-5 and TRBJ1-6, with 7 bases lining up with TRBD1. From germline, CDR1 is MNHEY and CDR2 SVGAGI. The CDR3 is 14 residues long. V was pared by 10 bases and J by 6 bases, with 9 bases of the junction left unmatched. The CDR3 sequence is CATHRRQGNSPLHF. The DNA for the CDR3 is TGTGCCACACACAGAAGACAGGGTAATTCACCCCTCCACTTT.

The chain uses TRBV19 and TRBJ2-2, with D hard to call. This CDR3 has 13 residues. The V and J ends lost 2 bases and 9 bases respectively, with 10 bases between them. Looked up from germline, CDR1 is LNHDA and CDR2 is SQIVND (reference sequence). CDR3 coding DNA: TGTGCCAGTAGTATAAGCATTGCAAGGGAGCTGTTTTTT. Its protein is CASSISIARELFF.

This clone was seen once. The CDR3 DNA reads as TGTGCCAGCAGTGAAATTAGGGCAGGGACTGAAGCTTTCTTT. Translation: CASSEIRAGTEAFF. The J gene is TRBJ1-1, the V gene TRBV6-1, with D possibly TRBD1 on 5 matching bases. V was clipped by 2 bases and J by 5 bases, with 12 bases between them. The CDR3 totals 14 residues. Germline V CDR1 and CDR2: MNHNS, SASEGT.